The 2 T cell receptor beta chains below all came from one sample that was sequenced in a study of identical twins. MiXCR, applied by TCRdb to the 5' RACE reads, yields one record per CDR3 protein. Of roughly 490,000 distinct CDR3 sequences in the sample, approximately 14% were seen once. These same records also appear under a second study, on yellow fever vaccine responses in identical twins.

The specimen sequenced was CD4+ T cells sorted from blood. These receptors all stem from a young woman in good health.

In its sample, this clonotype was seen many times. J is TRBJ2-7 and V is TRBV7-9, with D unclear. V lost 1 base, J lost 2 bases, and 6 bases lay in between. The CDR3 has 13 residues. Germline CDR1 is SEHNR and CDR2 is FQNEAQ (reference sequence). The CDR3 DNA reads as TGTGCCAGCAGCTTAGTCCCTGCCTACGAGCAGTACTTC. Encoded protein: CASSLVPAYEQYF.

This rearrangement joins TRBV10-3 to TRBJ2-3; D remains unclear. Germline V gene lookup returns CDR1 ENHRY and CDR2 SYGVKD. Trimming pared 7 bases from V and 3 bases from J, leaving 11 bases between. CDR3 length: 13 residues. CDR3 sequence reads: CAINSDGTDTQYF. The CDR3 nucleotides are TGTGCCATCAATTCGGATGGGACAGATACGCAGTATTTT.